The T cell receptor (beta chain) under discussion was sequenced for a study of early T cells in non-severe SARS-CoV-2 infection. Study information: Chains were not paired, and sequencing was done on bulk RNA from unsorted whole blood. Study findings and constraints: The matching step, a VDJdb search, favored anti-spike CD8 responses and missed private and CD4 specificities.

This clonotype was seen ten or more times. Its antigen is not identified. Unique molecular identifiers were attached to individual cDNA molecules. TCRdb re-called the 5' RACE reads with MiXCR, one entry per CDR3 protein. The sample has more than 55,000 distinct CDR3 sequences; roughly 4.5% are singletons. Germline assignment: CDR1 MNHNS and CDR2 SASEGT. J gave up 4 bases and V 5 bases, and 4 bases lay outside the gene matches. The CDR3 sequence is 15 residues long. The material was whole blood, obtained at baseline. This sequence originates from an adult who was a healthcare worker with PCR-confirmed SARS-CoV-2 infection or an uninfected control (not recorded which). The donor label of this sample is uncertain. This chain joins TRBV6-1 and TRBJ2-2; TRBD1 agrees at 10 bases. The CDR3 is CASSSGTGVTGELFF. As DNA, the CDR3 is TGTGCCAGCAGTTCCGGGACAGGGGTCACCGGGGAGCTGTTTTTT.